Listed here are 4 T cell receptor beta chains from one sample, sequenced in a study of Graves' ophthalmopathy and Graves' hyperthyroidism. Amplified TCR beta CDR3 regions were obtained using RNA transcripts as template. Investigators did first-round RT-PCR with HTBI primers, then second-round multiplex PCR. TCRdb processed the multiplex PCR reads anew with MiXCR; each CDR3 protein has one entry. The sample lists some 1.1 million distinct CDR3 sequences, about 35% occurring once. Sequenced: peripheral blood or thyroid tissue (not recorded which). The receptors come from an adult man with Graves' hyperthyroidism.

This clonotype was observed at least ten times. The DNA of the CDR3 is TGTGCCAGCAGCGCCGGCCTAGCGGGGGGACTCTCTGGAAACACCATATATTTT. Protein sequence: CASSAGLAGGLSGNTIYF. V gene TRBV7-2 combines with J gene TRBJ1-3, with D perhaps matching TRBD1 (5 bases). The CDR3 loop spans 18 amino acids. Trimming removed 5 bases at V and 0 bases at J, with 20 bases between. CDR1 is SGHTA, CDR2 FQGNSA, per germline.

Turning to this clonotype: Since no conserved phenylalanine or tryptophan closes the CDR3, a read error is the likely cause. V usage is TRBV10-2 and J usage is TRBJ2-7; tentative D call: TRBD1 (6 bases). Per germline, CDR1 WSHSY and CDR2 SAAADI. This CDR3 contains 14 residues. For the CDR3, the DNA is TGTGCCAGCAGTACTAAACAGGGAACCCACGAGCAGTACTCC. The encoded protein is CASSTKQGTHEQYS.

The chain combines TRBV2 with TRBJ1-5, with D unclear. The CDR3 totals 15 residues. Germline values: CDR1 SNHLY, CDR2 FYNNEI. Trimming pared 2 bases from V and 4 bases from J, leaving 12 bases between. The DNA for the CDR3 is TGTGCCAGCAGTGAAATGGGAGGAGGGAATCAGCCCCAGCATTTT. The encoded protein is CASSEMGGGNQPQHF.

This clonotype appeared many times. V is TRBV19 and J is TRBJ1-6, with unresolved D. The CDR3 spans 15 residues. V was cut by 3 bases and J by 9 bases, with 15 bases left in between. Per the germline V gene, CDR1 is LNHDA and CDR2 is SQIVND (reference sequence). CDR3 bases: TGTGCCAGTAGTATGAGAACAGAGGTTCGTTCACCCCTCCACTTT. This translates into CASSMRTEVRSPLHF.